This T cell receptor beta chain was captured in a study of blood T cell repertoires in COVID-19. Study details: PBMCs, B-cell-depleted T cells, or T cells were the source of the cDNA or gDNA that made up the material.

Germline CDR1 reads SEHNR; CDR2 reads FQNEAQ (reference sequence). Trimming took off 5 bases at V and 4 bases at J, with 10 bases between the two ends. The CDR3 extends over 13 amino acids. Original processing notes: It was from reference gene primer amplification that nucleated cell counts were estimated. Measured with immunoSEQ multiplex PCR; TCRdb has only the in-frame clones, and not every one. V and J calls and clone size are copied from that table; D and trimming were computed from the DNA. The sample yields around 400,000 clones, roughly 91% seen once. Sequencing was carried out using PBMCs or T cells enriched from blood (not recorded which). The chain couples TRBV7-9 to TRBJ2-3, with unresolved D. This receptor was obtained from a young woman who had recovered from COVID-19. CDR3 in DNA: TGTGCCAGCAGCGACATCATGGCAGATACGCAGTATTTT. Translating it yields CASSDIMADTQYF.